This T cell receptor (beta chain) was identified during a study of T cell repertoires in cytomegalovirus infection. For the study at large: In public TCR beta signatures, there were indications of both CMV infection and matching HLA type. Overall study results and limits: In two of eight donors, the top clonotype was HLA-C-restricted CMV-specific.

With 2 bases removed from V and 3 bases from J, the gap between germline ends came to 25 bases. This CDR3 contains 20 residues. Looked up from germline, CDR1 is SGHTA and CDR2 is FQGNSA. TCRdb ran MiXCR on the reads and lists one entry per CDR3 protein. The sample includes hundreds of thousands of distinct CDR3 sequences, roughly 36% of them seen just once. For this clonotype: Its antigen is unknown.

This TCR came from a human donor in good health (CMV status not recorded). Some clones in this sample may be carry-over from other donors' samples. The chain joins TRBV7-2 to TRBJ2-2, with D possibly matching TRBD2 (6 bases). Specimen: cultured PBMCs, collected from culture after CMV antigen stimulation. This CDR3 is CASSLRLAGSPPPYTGELFF. As DNA, the CDR3 is TGTGCCAGCAGCTTACGTTTGGCGGGGTCACCTCCACCATACACCGGGGAGCTGTTTTTT.